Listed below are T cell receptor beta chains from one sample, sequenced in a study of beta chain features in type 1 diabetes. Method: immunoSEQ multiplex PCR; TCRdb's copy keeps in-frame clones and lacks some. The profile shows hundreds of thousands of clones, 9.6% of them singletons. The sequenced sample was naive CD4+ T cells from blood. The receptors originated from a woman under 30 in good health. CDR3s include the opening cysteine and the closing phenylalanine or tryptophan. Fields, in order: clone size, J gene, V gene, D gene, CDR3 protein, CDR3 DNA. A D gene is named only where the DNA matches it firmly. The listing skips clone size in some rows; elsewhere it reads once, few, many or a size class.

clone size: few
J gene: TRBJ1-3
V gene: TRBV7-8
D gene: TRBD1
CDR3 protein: CASSGDRVGNTIYF
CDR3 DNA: TGTGCCAGCAGCGGCGACAGGGTCGGAAACACCATATATTTT

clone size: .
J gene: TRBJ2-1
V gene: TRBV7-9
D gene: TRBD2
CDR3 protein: CASSPGTSGNEQFF
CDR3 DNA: TGTGCCAGCAGCCCCGGGACTAGCGGGAATGAGCAGTTCTTC

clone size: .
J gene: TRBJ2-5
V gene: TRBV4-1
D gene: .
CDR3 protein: CASSPQTVQETQYF
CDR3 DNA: TGCGCCAGCAGCCCGCAGACAGTCCAAGAGACCCAGTACTTC

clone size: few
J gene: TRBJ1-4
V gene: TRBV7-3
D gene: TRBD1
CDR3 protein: CASSSGQGGKLFF
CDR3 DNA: TGTGCCAGCAGCTCCGGACAGGGTGGAAAACTGTTTTTT

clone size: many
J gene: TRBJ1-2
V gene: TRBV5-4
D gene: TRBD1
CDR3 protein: CASSSPTGDGGYTF
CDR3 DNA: TGTGCCAGCAGCTCCCCGACAGGGGACGGTGGCTACACCTTC

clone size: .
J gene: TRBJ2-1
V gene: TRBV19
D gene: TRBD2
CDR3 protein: CASSIGLGDHEQFF
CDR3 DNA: TGTGCCAGTAGTATCGGACTAGGTGATCATGAGCAGTTCTTC

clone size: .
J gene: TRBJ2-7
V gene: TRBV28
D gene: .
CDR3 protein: CASSGRGFYSYEQYF
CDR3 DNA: TGTGCCAGCAGTGGCAGGGGTTTTTATTCCTACGAGCAGTACTTC

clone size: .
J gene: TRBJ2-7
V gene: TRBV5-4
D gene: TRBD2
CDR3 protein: CASSSMTSIGEQYF
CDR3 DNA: TGTGCCAGCAGCTCCATGACTAGCATCGGCGAGCAGTACTTC

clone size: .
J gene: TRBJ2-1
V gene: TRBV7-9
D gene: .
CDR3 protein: CASSPTSSSYNEQFF
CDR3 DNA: TGTGCCAGCAGCCCCACTTCGAGCTCCTACAATGAGCAGTTCTTC

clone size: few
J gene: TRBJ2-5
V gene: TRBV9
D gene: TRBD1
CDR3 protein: CASSPTGGRETQYF
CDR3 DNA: TGTGCCAGCAGCCCGACAGGGGGCCGGGAGACCCAGTACTTC

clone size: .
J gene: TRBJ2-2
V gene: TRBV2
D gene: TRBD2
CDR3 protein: CASSDVGRVIAGELFF
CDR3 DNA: TGTGCCAGCAGTGATGTCGGGAGGGTAATCGCCGGGGAGCTGTTTTTT

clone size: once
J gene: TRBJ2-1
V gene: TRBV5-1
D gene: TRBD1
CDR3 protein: CASSLGRTGGYNEQFF
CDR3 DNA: TGCGCCAGCAGCTTGGGTAGGACAGGGGGATACAATGAGCAGTTCTTC

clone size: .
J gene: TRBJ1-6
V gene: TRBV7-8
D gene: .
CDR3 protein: CASSPTRSGNSPLHF
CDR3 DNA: TGTGCCAGCAGCCCTACCCGCAGCGGTAATTCACCCCTCCACTTT

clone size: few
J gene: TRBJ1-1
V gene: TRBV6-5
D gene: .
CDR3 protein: CASSYEGQQNTEAFF
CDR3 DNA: TGTGCCAGCAGTTACGAAGGACAGCAGAACACTGAAGCTTTCTTT

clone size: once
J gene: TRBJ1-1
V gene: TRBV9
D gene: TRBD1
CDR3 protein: CASSVGGASRGPEAFF
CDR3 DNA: TGTGCCAGCAGCGTAGGGGGCGCCTCCAGGGGGCCTGAAGCTTTCTTT

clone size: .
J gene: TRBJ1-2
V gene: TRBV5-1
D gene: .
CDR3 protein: CASSPAGERYGYTF
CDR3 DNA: TGCGCCAGCAGCCCTGCAGGGGAACGCTATGGCTACACCTTC

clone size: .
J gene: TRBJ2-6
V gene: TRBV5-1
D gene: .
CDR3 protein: CASRLVSGANVLTF
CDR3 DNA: TGCGCCAGCAGACTGGTCTCTGGGGCCAACGTCCTGACTTTC

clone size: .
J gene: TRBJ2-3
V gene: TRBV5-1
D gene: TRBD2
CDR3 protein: CASSIAGVPTDTQYF
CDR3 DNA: TGCGCCAGCAGCATAGCGGGGGTCCCCACAGATACGCAGTATTTT

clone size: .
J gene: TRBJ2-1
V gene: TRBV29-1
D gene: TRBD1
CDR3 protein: CSVERDRTYNEQFF
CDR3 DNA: TGCAGCGTTGAGCGGGACAGGACCTACAATGAGCAGTTCTTC

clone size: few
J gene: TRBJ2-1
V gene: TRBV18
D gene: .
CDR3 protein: CASSPISGISYNEQFF
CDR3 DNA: TGTGCCAGCTCACCTATTAGCGGTATCTCCTACAATGAGCAGTTCTTC

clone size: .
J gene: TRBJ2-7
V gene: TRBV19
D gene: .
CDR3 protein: CASRPRGSYEQYF
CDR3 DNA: TGTGCCAGTAGACCACGGGGCTCCTACGAGCAGTACTTC

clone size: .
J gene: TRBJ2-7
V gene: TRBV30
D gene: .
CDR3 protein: CAWSVSGAEQYF
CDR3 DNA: TGTGCCTGGAGTGTTTCAGGCGCCGAGCAGTACTTC

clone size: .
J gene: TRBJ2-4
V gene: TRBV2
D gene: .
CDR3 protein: CASSTEAKNIQYF
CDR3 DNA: TGTGCCAGCAGCACAGAAGCCAAAAACATTCAGTACTTC

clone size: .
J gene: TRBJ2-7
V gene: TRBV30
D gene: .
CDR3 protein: CAWSAITWTRGEQYF
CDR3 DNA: TGTGCCTGGAGTGCAATCACCTGGACCCGGGGTGAGCAGTACTTC

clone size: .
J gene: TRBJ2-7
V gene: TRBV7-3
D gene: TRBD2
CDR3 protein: CASSFAGESYEQYF
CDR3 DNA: TGTGCCAGCAGCTTTGCGGGAGAATCCTACGAGCAGTACTTC

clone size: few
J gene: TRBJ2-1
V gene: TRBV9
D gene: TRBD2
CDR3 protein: CASSLLGLAGNEQFF
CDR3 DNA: TGTGCCAGCAGCTTACTCGGACTAGCGGGCAATGAGCAGTTCTTC

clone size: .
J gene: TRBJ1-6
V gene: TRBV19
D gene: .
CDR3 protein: CASSIRGESPLHF
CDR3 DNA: TGTGCCAGTAGTATCAGGGGCGAATCACCCCTCCACTTT

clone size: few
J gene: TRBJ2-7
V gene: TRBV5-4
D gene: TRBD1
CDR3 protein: CASSFFGTGGSYEQYF
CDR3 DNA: TGTGCCAGCAGCTTCTTTGGGACAGGGGGTTCCTACGAGCAGTACTTC